This entry lists 32 T cell receptor beta chains sequenced from one sample in a study of CD8+CD57+ T cells in acquired aplastic anemia. CDR3 and TCR beta VDJ profiling relied on genomic DNA as the template. TCRdb reprocessed the reads via MiXCR and lists one record per CDR3 protein. Seen here are 400,000 to 450,000 distinct CDR3 sequences, around 68% observed once, and the top ten hold 4%. What was sequenced was sorted CD4+, CD8+, or CD8+CD57+ T cells (not recorded which) from PBMCs. The receptor set was obtained from a human donor in good health, serving as a control.

The chain is built from TRBV5-8 and TRBJ1-4; the D gene is possibly TRBD1 (5 bases). Deletions cut 1 base from V and 8 bases from J, with 12 bases between. From germline, CDR1 is SGHTS and CDR2 YDEGEE. This CDR3 has 14 residues. The CDR3 coding sequence is TGTGCCAGCAGCTTGCTGACAGTAGGAGAAAAACTGTTTTTT. Residues: CASSLLTVGEKLFF.

As for this clonotype: No DNA is shown, since the ends of the CDR3 on it are uncertain; the CDR3 is the one TCRdb lists. J is TRBJ2-5 and V is TRBV2. CDR1 SNHLY and CDR2 FYNNEI come from the germline V gene. The CDR3 is 14 amino acids in total, end residues counted. The CDR3 is CASSEDRRHHIFWF.

This rearrangement joins TRBV7-2 to TRBJ2-3, with a possible D match to TRBD1 (5 bases). The CDR3 runs 15 residues. CDR1 is SGHTA and CDR2 is FQGNSA in the germline V gene. Trimming removed 6 bases at V and 8 bases at J, with 21 bases between. In DNA, the CDR3 is TGTGCCAGCAGTTTTAGGGGTCTCACCAAGTTTACGCAGTATTTT. Translated, it gives CASSFRGLTKFTQYF.

This clonotype was seen more than once but under ten times. The rearrangement joins TRBV19 to TRBJ1-6; TRBD1 aligns across 7 bases. This CDR3 has 14 amino acids. The V gene's germline CDR1 is LNHDA and CDR2 SQIVND (reference sequence). Trimming cost V 6 bases and J 5 bases; bases outside gene matches: 4. The CDR3 is CASRPGTDNSPLHF. For the CDR3, the DNA is TGTGCCAGTAGACCCGGGACAGATAATTCACCCCTCCACTTT.

V usage is TRBV7-2 and J usage is TRBJ2-3; 7 bases align to TRBD2. The CDR3 has 16 amino acids. Germline values: CDR1 SGHTA, CDR2 FQGNSA. J lost 2 bases, V lost 0 bases, and 5 bases had no gene match. The CDR3 spells CASSLAPAGYTDTQYF. CDR3 DNA: TGTGCCAGCAGCTTAGCGCCAGCGGGGTACACAGATACGCAGTATTTT. Variable domain in full (rest from reference TRBV7-2 and TRBJ2-3): GAGVSQSPSNKVTEKGKDVELRCDPISGHTALYWYRQSLGQGLEFLIYFQGNSAPDKSGLPSDRFSAERTGGSVSTLTIQRTQQEDSAVYLCASSLAPAGYTDTQYFGPGTRLTVL.

A note on this clonotype: At one end, the junction sequence differs from germline, possibly due to a read error. This chain uses TRBV7-3 with TRBJ2-7; D may be TRBD2 (6 bases). Germline V lookup: CDR1 SGHTA, CDR2 FQGTGA. The CDR3 loop spans 14 amino acids. The DNA for the CDR3 is TGCGCCAGCAGCTTAGGAGGGGCAGAGGCCCAGCACTTCTTC. It codes for CASSLGGAEAQHFF.

About this clonotype: The limits of the CDR3 on the DNA are not certain, so only TCRdb's listed CDR3 is given. This chain uses TRBV19 with TRBJ1-3; the D call TRBD1 from the table was never checked on the DNA. The CDR3 is 17 amino acids long, termini counted. Looked up from germline, CDR1 is LNHDA and CDR2 is SQIVND (reference sequence). The CDR3 is CAGRGNTDAFFGQGTNF.

About this clonotype: A much larger clone differs by one base, so this may be a read error. The chain carries TRBV6-1 and TRBJ2-3; possibly TRBD1 or TRBD2 for D (5 bases each). V lost 11 bases, J lost 2 bases, and 14 bases lay in between. Germline loops: CDR1 MNHNS, CDR2 SASEGT. This CDR3 region has 13 residues. The DNA of the CDR3 is TGTGCCTGCAACAGAGGGGTCACAGATACGCAGTATTTT. This encodes CACNRGVTDTQYF.

This clonotype was found many times. V gene TRBV9 combines with J gene TRBJ2-1, with a tentative D call TRBD1 (6 bases). CDR1 SGDLS and CDR2 YYNGEE come from the germline V gene. The CDR3 totals 15 residues. Trimming took 3 bases from V and 0 from J, leaving 10 bases between them. The chain's CDR3 is CASSGGTNSYNEQFF. DNA for the CDR3: TGTGCCAGCAGCGGGGGGACAAACTCCTACAATGAGCAGTTCTTC.

About this clonotype itself: The conserved phenylalanine or tryptophan normally closing the CDR3 is absent here, so this likely arose from a read error. The DNA is omitted, as the CDR3 cannot be located on it reliably, and the CDR3 follows TCRdb's listing. This chain connects TRBV7-2 to TRBJ2-1. The V gene's germline CDR1 is SGHTA and CDR2 FQGNSA. Ends included, the CDR3 has 13 residues. The CDR3 region is CASSFPLYKEQIV.

The V and J genes are TRBV7-2 and TRBJ1-1, with 10 bases identical to TRBD1. The length of the CDR3 is 17 residues. Germline V CDR1 and CDR2: SGHTA, FQGNSA. V was pared by 4 bases and J by 8 bases, with 16 bases of the junction left unmatched. Here the CDR3 DNA reads TGTGCCAGCAGCTCTCCCGGGACAGGGGATGAAAAACTGGAAGCTTTCTTT. Its translation is CASSSPGTGDEKLEAFF.

The chain couples TRBV7-3 to TRBJ2-7; maybe TRBD1 (6 bases). CDR3 length: 10 amino acids. V lost 2 bases and J lost 12, with 8 bases in between. CDR1 is SGHTA and CDR2 is FQGTGA in the germline V gene. The CDR3 region has the DNA TGTGCCAGCAGCTTAGGGGGCAGGTACTTC. Its translation is CASSLGGRYF.

The chain employs TRBV7-2 and TRBJ2-2; a possible D gene is TRBD2 (6 bases). Germline V gene lookup returns CDR1 SGHTA and CDR2 FQGNSA. The CDR3 is 15 amino acids. The germline V and J ends were trimmed by 1 base and 17 bases, with 23 bases remaining between them. The CDR3 DNA reads TGTGCCAGCAGCTTAGAGTCGGACTATGGCTACACGCTCTTTTTT. Protein product: CASSLESDYGYTLFF.

To note about this clonotype: The CDR3 does not end in the conserved phenylalanine or tryptophan, so this is likely a read error. Because the CDR3's place on the DNA is in doubt, the DNA is left out and the CDR3 is given as listed by TCRdb. The V call is TRBV7-9, the J call TRBJ1-2; the DNA was not compared with TRBD1, the D call given in the table. A total of 13 residues make up the CDR3, ends included. Germline V gene sequence: CDR1 SEHNR, CDR2 FQNEAQ (reference sequence). CDR3 loop: CASSLLIMGVETQ.

CDR3 sequence: CASSPDWVETQYF. The CDR3 DNA sequence: TGTGCCAGCAGCCCGGACTGGGTGGAGACCCAGTACTTC. The V call is TRBV7-2, the J call TRBJ2-5; maybe TRBD2 (5 bases). This CDR3 spans 13 amino acids. V was trimmed by 5 bases and J by 5 bases, leaving 12 bases between them. CDR1 and CDR2 from the germline V gene are SGHTA and FQGNSA.

Many counts were recorded for this clonotype. The chain is built from TRBV29-1 and TRBJ1-4; TRBD1 might be the D (6 bases). CDR1 is SQVTM and CDR2 is ANQGSEA in the germline V gene. Trimming removed 3 bases from V and 2 bases from J, with 10 bases in between. The CDR3 is 14 residues long. CDR3: CSVDQQGTNEKLFF. CDR3 sequence (DNA): TGCAGCGTTGATCAACAGGGCACTAATGAAAAACTGTTTTTT.

To note about this clonotype: Just one base apart from a much larger clone, this may be a read error. Since the CDR3 does not end with the conserved phenylalanine or tryptophan, this likely comes from a read error. The genes are TRBV30 and TRBJ2-7, with D possibly TRBD1 on 6 matching bases. This CDR3 comprises 12 residues. From germline, CDR1 is GTSNPN and CDR2 SVGIG (reference sequence). Trimming pared 2 bases from V and 3 bases from J, leaving 8 bases between. CDR3 in amino acids: CAWSQQGYEQYL. In DNA, the CDR3 is TGTGCCTGGAGTCAACAGGGCTACGAGCAGTACCTC.

This clonotype was recorded once. The chain carries TRBV6-1 and TRBJ2-1; TRBD2 matches 13 bases. The CDR3 extends over 17 amino acids. The J segment lost 1 base and the V segment lost 4 bases, leaving 4 bases of the junction unmatched. Germline V gene sequence: CDR1 MNHNS, CDR2 SASEGT. This CDR3 is CASSGLAGGMSYNEQFF. The DNA for the CDR3 is TGTGCCAGCAGTGGACTAGCGGGAGGAATGTCCTACAATGAGCAGTTCTTC.

In the case of this clonotype: An end of the junction does not agree with germline; a read error may underlie this. The chain combines TRBV9 with TRBJ2-5, with no clear D. The CDR3 is made up of 11 amino acids. Germline assignment: CDR1 SGDLS and CDR2 YYNGEE. As DNA, the CDR3 is TGCAGCGCGTGCTTAGAAAAGACCCAGTACTTC. It translates to CSACLEKTQYF.

The chain couples TRBV12-3 or TRBV12-4 to TRBJ1-2; no firm D call. V lost 1 base and J lost 7, with 10 bases in between. The CDR3 is 13 residues long. CDR3 bases: TGTGCCAGCAGTTTAGGCCAGAGGGTTGGCTACACCTTC. It yields the protein CASSLGQRVGYTF.

Worth noting for this clonotype: An end of the junction differs from the germline gene, which may be a read error. V is TRBV7-9 and J is TRBJ2-1; the D gene could be TRBD1 or TRBD2 (5 bases each). The CDR3 spans 15 residues. Germline loops: CDR1 SEHNR, CDR2 FQNEAQ (reference sequence). The CDR3 nucleotides are TGTGCTAGCAGGCCCGGTGGGGGAGAGAGCAATGGGCAGTTCTTC. This translates into CASRPGGGESNGQFF.

This clonotype was recorded many times. The chain links TRBV12-3 or TRBV12-4 to TRBJ2-5, with 8 nucleotides matching TRBD2. This CDR3 region has 14 residues. V lost 7 bases and J lost 1; bases outside the gene matches: 5. CDR3 bases: TGTGCCAGCACCTCGGGGGGGTCCCAAGAGACCCAGTACTTC. This translates into CASTSGGSQETQYF.

This clonotype was detected ten times or more. V and J are TRBV2 and TRBJ2-7; tentatively, D is TRBD2 (6 bases). The CDR3 covers 15 residues. Germline V CDR1 and CDR2: SNHLY, FYNNEI. The germline V and J ends were trimmed by 10 bases and 0 bases, with 19 bases remaining between them. CDR3 in amino acids: CATATREDASYEQYF. The CDR3 nucleotides are TGTGCCACCGCCACCAGGGAGGACGCCTCCTACGAGCAGTACTTC.

The chain recombines TRBV29-1 with TRBJ1-6; no clear D gene. The V gene lost 5 bases and the J gene lost 15 bases, with 20 bases spanning the gap. The CDR3 is 13 amino acids. CDR1 is SQVTM, CDR2 ANQGSEA, per germline. The CDR3 sequence: CSVRAGGNTDLHF. DNA for the CDR3: TGCAGCGTTCGGGCAGGTGGTAATACAGACCTCCACTTT.

The chain joins TRBV29-1 to TRBJ2-7; 8 nucleotides align to TRBD1. J gave up 2 bases and V 6 bases, and 6 bases lay outside the gene matches. Germline V CDR1 and CDR2: SQVTM, ANQGSEA. The length of the CDR3 is 13 residues. The CDR3 nucleotides are TGCAGCGTAATCCGGGACAGGACCTACGAGCAGTACTTC. Translation gives CSVIRDRTYEQYF.

The rearrangement joins TRBV7-9 to TRBJ1-2; D might be TRBD1 (5 bases). This CDR3 region has 12 residues. Germline V lookup: CDR1 SEHNR, CDR2 FQNEAQ (reference sequence). Trimming left V 2 bases short and J 8 bases short, with 9 bases between. The CDR3: CASSLRGMGYTF. The CDR3 coding sequence is TGTGCCAGCAGCTTAAGGGGCATGGGCTACACCTTC.

About this clonotype itself: Lacking the conserved final phenylalanine or tryptophan, this CDR3 likely reflects a read error. This chain uses TRBV7-9 with TRBJ2-7; 8 bases map to TRBD1. V lost 6 bases, J lost 5 bases, and 6 bases stayed unmatched. CDR3 size: 13 residues. Germline CDR1 reads SEHNR; CDR2 reads FQNEAQ (reference sequence). The CDR3 DNA sequence: TGTGCCAGCAGAGGACAGGGAAACAACGAGCAGTACTCC. Amino acid sequence: CASRGQGNNEQYS.

This clonotype was counted only a few times. This sequence joins TRBV20-1 and TRBJ2-1, with TRBD1 matching 10 bases. Per the germline V gene, CDR1 is DFQATT and CDR2 is SNEGSKA (reference sequence). The CDR3 loop spans 13 amino acids. The V and J ends lost 5 bases and 9 bases, in that order; junction bases with no gene match: 7. CDR3 DNA: TGCAGTGCTCACCGGGACAGGGGTCGTGAGCAGTTCTTC. Protein: CSAHRDRGREQFF.

The chain recombines TRBV5-4 with TRBJ2-3; D remains unclear. CDR3 length equals 13 residues. The germline V gene has CDR1 SGHNT and CDR2 YYREEE (reference sequence). Trimming removed 6 bases from V and 4 bases from J, with 12 bases in between. CDR3 sequence (DNA): TGTGCCAGCACCCATAGTATGGCAGATACGCAGTATTTT. This sequence encodes CASTHSMADTQYF.

The chain links TRBV30 to TRBJ2-5, with D tentatively TRBD1 (6 bases). The V end was cut by 5 bases, the J end by 7 bases, with 20 bases between. Germline CDR1 reads GTSNPN; CDR2 reads SVGIG (reference sequence). The CDR3 consists of 14 residues. CDR3 region: CAWAHRELWGTQYF. The CDR3 DNA is TGTGCCTGGGCCCACAGGGAACTTTGGGGGACCCAGTACTTC.

The rearrangement uses TRBV5-8 and TRBJ1-6, with 8 bases fitting TRBD1. From germline, CDR1 is SGHTS and CDR2 YDEGEE. The CDR3 covers 12 residues. Unmatched junction bases numbered 6, after V lost 6 bases and J lost 13 bases. The DNA of the CDR3 is TGTGCCAGCACCGGACAGGGAGCCCCCCTCCACTTT. Its protein is CASTGQGAPLHF.

As concerns this clonotype: At one end, the junction sequence differs from germline, possibly due to a read error. The V gene is TRBV7-2, the J gene TRBJ1-5; no definite D call. Germline V CDR1 and CDR2: SGHTA, FQGNSA. This CDR3 region has 14 residues. CDR3 bases: TGTGCCAGCAGCGCACCCCCTGGCGGTTGGTACTACGAGTTT. This sequence encodes CASSAPPGGWYYEF.